The entry below describes one T cell receptor (beta chain). What it binds is unknown. CDR1 and CDR2 from the germline V gene are SNHLY and FYNNEI. With 7 bases removed from V and 5 bases from J, the gap between germline ends came to 14 bases. The CDR3 has 14 amino acids. Clones were sequenced by immunoSEQ multiplex PCR, and TCRdb holds only the in-frame ones, with some missing. The sample lists approximately 400,000 clones, 92% occurring once. The sample originates from a study of Ad26.COV2.S vaccination and SARS-CoV-2 variants. Findings and limits, study-wide: Measurement of non-spike TCR breadth gave similar results in vaccine and placebo recipients.

The sequence came from a human donor who had recovered from COVID-19. The material was peripheral blood, obtained after recovery from COVID-19. V usage is TRBV2 and J usage is TRBJ2-2; D is perhaps TRBD2 (7 bases). The DNA of the CDR3 is TGTGCCAGCATCAACGGGGGGCGAACCGGGGAGCTGTTTTTT. Amino acids: CASINGGRTGELFF.